This T cell receptor beta chain originates from a study of shared clonotypes between healthy human individuals (dated by TCRdb to about 2020). With respect to the entire study: A few men and two women, aged 18 to 49 years, made up the cohort. For each donor, CD4 naive and CD4 memory were each given three plates, CD8 naive was given two plates, and CD8 memory was given one plate. To estimate repertoire size and how much clonotypes are shared between individuals, the study performed deep sequencing of blood TCR repertoires from a handful of healthy adults. Different laboratories and diverse techniques were used to prepare libraries and sequence TCR repertoires, to increase sequencing depth and limit assay-specific biases. Per donor, leukapheresis produced somewhere between about 0.9 and 9.5 billion PBMCs. The paper's findings and limits, for the study overall: Sampling was limited to blood, and TCR repertoires in tissue likely differ from TCR repertoires in blood. Approximately 5% of naive CD4, 3% to 4% of naive CD8, about 2.5% of memory CD4, and approximately 0.39% of memory CD8 clonotypes were shared across several donors. Because the study included only a small number of donors, the genetic and exposure-history diversity represented was limited. Based on pairwise subsampling, the degree of clonotype sharing among donors was expected to be affected by sequencing depth. Compared with non-shared clonotypes, the clonotypes found in all four sorted-subset donors had higher generation probabilities. Even with the large sequencing depth, rarefaction of the sorted-subset datasets indicated that sequencing was incomplete. Naive subsets generally had larger estimated clonotype richness than memory subsets did.

Using the deep immunoSEQ assay, TCR CDR3 regions were amplified from genomic DNA by multiplex PCR. For each cell subset, the extracted genomic DNA was distributed evenly across all wells of several immunoSEQ 96-well plates, and each plate served as one replicate. For sorted subsets, 200 to 250 ng of genomic DNA, equivalent to around 30,000 T cell genomes, went into each replicate PCR. Purified libraries were quantified with a Qubit 3.0 fluorometer, sized on a Bioanalyzer 2100, and re-quantified with the KAPA Library Quantification kit. Every immunoSEQ 96-well plate was sequenced on a separate single-read 150-cycle Illumina NextSeq 550 flow cell. The study's own analysis went as follows. Because only junctional sequences without quality scores were contained in the immunoSEQ output, filtering matching that applied to full-length reads could not be performed. Sequences were annotated with PyIR, a Python wrapper for IgBLAST v1.9, using IMGT germline references to assign V/J genes and CDR3. Reads were filtered out if the reads had weak V/J assignments (E-value above 1e-6), no CDR3, stop codons, out-of-frame junctions, or ambiguous translated residues. V3J clonotypes were defined by identical inferred V gene, J gene, and CDR3 amino acid sequence. To compute the percentage overlap between repertoires, the number of shared unique clonotypes was divided by the size of the smaller repertoire. Repertoire richness was assessed with RTK rarefaction, the Chao1 estimator, and Recon v2.1 estimates of unobserved clonotypes. For all TCRbeta clonotypes obtained by the gDNA method from a few donors, generation probabilities were computed with OLGA. Sourced from immuneACCESS, this table was stored by TCRdb with only in-frame sequences that have V and J called. A share of the clones is absent; for the studies checked, an unresolved V gene accounts for under half, and the remainder has no known explanation. V, J and clone size reflect that table, while D and trimming were determined from the DNA. The sample table lists some 2 million clones, approximately 95% of them with a count of one. Of the sample, 1.2% is held by the ten largest clones.

With regard to this clone: Its target antigen remains unknown. No base quality values were provided; no much bigger clone lies one nucleotide off.

CD8 naive samples were obtained by positive selection for CCR7 among CD45RO-negative cells, yielding a CD45RA+CCR7+ population from which TemRA cells were excluded. Donors were healthy HIV-negative adults with no recently reported acute infections or vaccinations. All donors were Caucasian adults living in Nashville, Tennessee, USA. Blood was obtained by leukapheresis, after which PBMCs were separated by Ficoll-Histopaque density gradient centrifugation and cryopreserved in liquid nitrogen vapor phase. Purity and quantity of every magnetically sorted T cell population were checked by analytical flow cytometry. Genomic DNA was isolated from every sorted fraction and measured by UV absorbance on a Nanodrop 2000c. From cysteine to phenylalanine, the CDR3 is 14 amino acids long. Only the CDR3 DNA stays, 42 bases, in frame from base 1. CDR1 MNHEY and CDR2 SVGAGI were looked up in the germline V gene. The junction carries 14 bases between V and J, which are trimmed by 4 bases and 7 bases respectively.

The V and J genes are TRBV6-5 and TRBJ2-1; 6 matching bases give a weak D call of TRBD2. The receptor comes from a man aged 18-30 years in good health. Sequencing was carried out using naive CD8+ T cells sorted from blood. What the cell subset or site label conveys for this sample: CD45RA+CCR7+. CDR3 protein: CASSWVSGTNEQFF. The base sequence is TGTGCCAGCAGTTGGGTTAGCGGAACAAATGAGCAGTTCTTC.